This T cell receptor beta chain was observed in a study of blood T cells in healthy people across ages. Findings and limits, study-wide: The long-lived group displayed more naive CD4+ cells, plus higher diversity, than the aged donors did. Unknown CMV status may confound age-related changes in expanded clones.

Every sample had a minimum of 6 million PBMCs isolated. A minimum of 6 micrograms of total RNA was extracted per sample. Per germline, CDR1 MDHEN and CDR2 SYDVKM. The CDR3 extends over 16 amino acids. V shed 6 bases and J 3 bases; nucleotides not matched to a gene: 10. Regarding this clonotype: Its specificity is unknown.

A J-beta primer mix and a sample-barcoded 5' primer were used in a second PCR of roughly 6 to 11 cycles. TCRdb passed the 5' RACE reads through MiXCR, listing each CDR3 protein once. The repertoire holds hundreds of thousands of distinct CDR3 sequences, with 40% to 45% as singletons. This receptor was identified in a man at least 80 years old in good health. The chain has TRBV28 and TRBJ2-7, with 11 bases identical to TRBD2. Input material: blood. The CDR3 DNA reads TGTGCCAGCAGCCGAGGGACTAGCGGAATTTTCTACGAGCAGTACTTC. Residues: CASSRGTSGIFYEQYF. The entire variable domain, with the rest obtained from reference TRBV28 and TRBJ2-7, is as follows: DVKVTQSSRYLVKRTGEKVFLECVQDMDHENMFWYRQDPGLGLRLIYFSYDVKMKEKGDIPEGYSVSREKKERFSLILESASTNQTSMYLCASSRGTSGIFYEQYFGPGTRLTVT.